These T cell receptor beta chains were read from a single sample in a study of Ad26.COV2.S vaccination and SARS-CoV-2 variants. Some clones are missing from TCRdb's copy, which holds only in-frame ones; the method was immunoSEQ multiplex PCR. In the table there are hundreds of thousands of clones, around 87% of which are singletons. The sample consisted of peripheral blood, taken in a trial of Ad26.COV2.S vaccine versus placebo. The receptors shown here come from a person aged 18-60 years who received the Ad26.COV2.S COVID-19 vaccine or a placebo. The CDR3 runs from the conserved cysteine through the conserved F or W.

v_call cdr3_aa
TRBV30 CAWSVSEGVEQYF
TRBV6-5 CASSYRDRGEAFF
TRBV6-5 CASRRRYSNQPQHF
TRBV5-4 CASSSSRDRGYNSPLHF
TRBV5-1 CASSPGQGANTEAFF
TRBV29-1 CSVVFQASPSYEQYF
TRBV18 CASSFGQGNTEAFF
TRBV30 CAWNPSAGAYEQYF
TRBV11-2 CASSLNSRPYEQYF
TRBV5-4 CASSLQKNTEAFF
TRBV7-9 CASSNGGQTYNEQFF
TRBV29-1 CSVEQGGDEAFF
TRBV19 CASTLAGAPYEQYF
TRBV29-1 CSVATGQEGAEQYF
TRBV27 CASSWGTNYGYTF
TRBV29-1 CSSALTTGGGGYTF